These 8 T cell receptor beta chains were all obtained from the same sample, sequenced in a study of shared clonotypes between healthy human individuals. TCRdb's copy holds only in-frame clones and misses some; the assay was immunoSEQ multiplex PCR. The sample contains millions of clones, 90% to 95% of which appear only once. Sequenced material: naive CD4+ T cells sorted from blood. Subset indicated: CD45RA+ positively selected. The receptors derive from a man younger than 35 in good health.

DNA for the CDR3: TGTGCCAGCACCTCAGACAAGAACACTGAAGCTTTCTTT. Its translation: CASTSDKNTEAFF. J is TRBJ1-1 and V is TRBV6-5; D unclear. The V end was cut by 7 bases, the J end by 1 base, with 10 bases between. Germline CDR1 and CDR2: MNHEY and SVGAGI. The CDR3 has 13 amino acids.

The J gene is TRBJ2-5, the V gene TRBV11-1; TRBD1 matches 8 bases. This CDR3 comprises 13 residues. V trimming: 5 bases; J trimming: 4 bases; junction bases outside the gene matches: 3. Germline loops: CDR1 SGHAT, CDR2 FQDESV (reference sequence). The CDR3 sequence: CASSPGQVETQYF. The CDR3 DNA follows: TGTGCCAGCAGCCCGGGACAGGTAGAGACCCAGTACTTC. The full variable domain, in which reference TRBV11-1 and TRBJ2-5 provide the parts outside the CDR3, is EAEVAQSPRYKITEKSQAVAFWCDPISGHATLYWYRQILGQGPELLVQFQDESVVDDSQLPKDRFSAERLKGVDSTLKIQPAELGDSAMYLCASSPGQVETQYFGPGTRLLVL.

Points on this clone: The sample carries other DNA sequences with the same CDR3. The genes are TRBV6-6 and TRBJ2-7, with a tentative D call TRBD2 (5 bases). V lost 0 bases and J 6 bases, leaving 9 bases between the germline ends. Germline V gives CDR1 MNHNY, CDR2 SVGAGI (reference sequence). The CDR3 is 13 residues long. CDR3 amino acids: CASSYSSRGEQYF. CDR3 bases: TGTGCCAGCAGTTACTCGAGTCGGGGCGAGCAGTACTTC.

This clone was detected a few times. In the same sample, other DNA sequences code for this CDR3. The genes are TRBV29-1 and TRBJ1-1, with D possibly matching TRBD1 (6 bases). The germline CDR1 and CDR2 sequences are SQVTM and ANQGSEA. The CDR3 contains 13 residues. Trimming removed 6 bases at V and 0 bases at J, with 11 bases between. The CDR3 is CSVTGRLNTEAFF. The CDR3 DNA follows: TGCAGCGTCACAGGGCGTCTGAACACTGAAGCTTTCTTT.

The genes are TRBV7-2 and TRBJ1-1, with 10 bases identical to TRBD1. The germline CDR1 and CDR2 sequences are SGHTA and FQGNSA. The CDR3 covers 14 residues. The junction had 4 bases not matched to a gene; V was cut back by 4 bases and J by 5 bases. The CDR3: CASSSTGGETEAFF. CDR3 bases: TGTGCCAGCAGCTCGACAGGGGGCGAAACTGAAGCTTTCTTT.

As concerns this clone: Other DNA sequences from this sample encode an identical CDR3 as well. The V and J genes are TRBV5-4 and TRBJ1-6, with 8 bases that match TRBD1. The length of the CDR3 is 15 residues. CDR1 and CDR2 from the germline V gene are SGHNT and YYREEE (reference sequence). The J segment lost 6 bases and the V segment lost 4 bases, leaving 6 bases of the junction unmatched. CDR3 region: CASSLGQGGNSPLHF. DNA for the CDR3: TGTGCCAGCAGCCTAGGACAGGGAGGTAATTCACCCCTCCACTTT.

The chain combines TRBV7-2 with TRBJ2-2, with 9 bases lining up with TRBD2. Germline trimming cut 7 bases from V and 4 bases from J; bases unmatched to any gene: 4. CDR3 length: 14 amino acids. CDR1 and CDR2 (germline): SGHTA, FQGNSA. The CDR3: CASTSGGITGELFF. In nucleotides, the CDR3 is TGTGCCAGCACCAGCGGGGGGATCACCGGGGAGCTGTTTTTT.

The chain combines TRBV30 with TRBJ1-3, with 11 bases aligning to TRBD1. V shed 6 bases, J shed 2 bases, and the junction held 12 bases outside the gene matches. Germline V gene lookup returns CDR1 GTSNPN and CDR2 SVGIG (reference sequence). The CDR3 has 17 residues. DNA for the CDR3: TGTGCCTGCTCTGGACAGGGGGCTTTAACGACTGGAAACACCATATATTTT. Translation: CACSGQGALTTGNTIYF.